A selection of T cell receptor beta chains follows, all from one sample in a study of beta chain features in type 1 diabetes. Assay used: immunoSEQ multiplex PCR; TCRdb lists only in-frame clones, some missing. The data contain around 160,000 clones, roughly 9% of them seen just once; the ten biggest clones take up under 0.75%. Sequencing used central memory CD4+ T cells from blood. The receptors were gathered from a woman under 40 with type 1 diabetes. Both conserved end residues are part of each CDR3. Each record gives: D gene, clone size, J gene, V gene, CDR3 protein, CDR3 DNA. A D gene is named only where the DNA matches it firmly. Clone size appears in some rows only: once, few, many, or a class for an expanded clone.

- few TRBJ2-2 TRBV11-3 CASLAGDTGELFF TGTGCCAGCTTGGCAGGGGACACCGGGGAGCTGTTTTTT
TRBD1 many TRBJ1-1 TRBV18 CASTGTANLNTEAFF TGTGCCAGCACCGGGACAGCTAATTTGAACACTGAAGCTTTCTTT
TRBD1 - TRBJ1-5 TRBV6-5 CASSYSGQDNQPQHF TGTGCCAGCAGTTACTCAGGACAGGACAATCAGCCCCAGCATTTT
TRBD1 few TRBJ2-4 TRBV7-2 CASSTKSGTGYGKNIQYF TGTGCCAGCAGCACCAAATCCGGGACAGGGTATGGCAAAAACATTCAGTACTTC
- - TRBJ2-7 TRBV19 CASSISAGPPYEQYF TGTGCCAGTAGTATCTCGGCGGGCCCCCCCTACGAGCAGTACTTC
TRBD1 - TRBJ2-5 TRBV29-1 CSYDRGRETQYF TGCAGCTATGACAGGGGGCGAGAGACCCAGTACTTC
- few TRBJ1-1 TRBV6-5 CASSYPTGEAFF TGTGCCAGCAGTTACCCGACGGGAGAAGCTTTCTTT
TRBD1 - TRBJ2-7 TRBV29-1 CSVLDRVVGEQYF TGCAGCGTTCTGGACAGGGTCGTCGGCGAGCAGTACTTC
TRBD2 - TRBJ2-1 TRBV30 CAWALMSGSDEQFF TGTGCCTGGGCCCTTATGAGCGGGAGCGATGAGCAGTTCTTC
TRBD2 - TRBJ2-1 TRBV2 CASLGLAGINEQFF TGTGCCAGCCTGGGACTAGCGGGAATAAATGAGCAGTTCTTC
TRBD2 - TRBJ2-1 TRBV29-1 CSVERLAGGEQFF TGCAGCGTTGAAAGACTAGCGGGAGGCGAGCAGTTCTTC
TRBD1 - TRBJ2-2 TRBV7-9 CASSWTGAISGELFF TGTGCCAGCAGCTGGACAGGGGCTATTAGCGGGGAGCTGTTTTTT
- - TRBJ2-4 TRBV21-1 CASSKVVELAKNIQYF TGTGCCAGCAGCAAAGTGGTGGAGCTAGCCAAAAACATTCAGTACTTC
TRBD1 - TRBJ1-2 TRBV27 CASSATGGYGYTF TGTGCCAGCAGTGCGACAGGGGGCTATGGCTACACCTTC
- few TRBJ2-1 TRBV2 CASKQIEGEQFF TGTGCCAGCAAACAGATTGAGGGTGAGCAGTTCTTC
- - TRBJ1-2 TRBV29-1 CSVVRGDDGYTF TGCAGCGTTGTTCGGGGTGACGATGGCTACACCTTC
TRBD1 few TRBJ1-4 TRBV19 CASRPDGQGGEKLFF TGTGCCAGTAGACCTGATGGACAGGGGGGCGAAAAACTGTTTTTT
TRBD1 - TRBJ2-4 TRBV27 CASSLRQGANIQYF TGTGCCAGCAGTTTAAGACAGGGGGCGAACATTCAGTACTTC
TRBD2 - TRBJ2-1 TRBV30 CAWSRLAGGSSYNEQFF TGTGCCTGGAGTCGACTAGCGGGAGGCTCCTCCTACAATGAGCAGTTCTTC
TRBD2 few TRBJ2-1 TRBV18 CASSPGLAGDNEQFF TGTGCCAGCTCACCAGGCCTAGCGGGCGACAATGAGCAGTTCTTC
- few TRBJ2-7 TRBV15 CATSRGGGPQDYEQYF TGTGCCACCAGCAGAGGTGGGGGACCCCAGGACTACGAGCAGTACTTC
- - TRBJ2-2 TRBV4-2 CASSHLARAGELFF TGTGCCAGCAGCCATCTAGCGAGGGCCGGGGAGCTGTTTTTT
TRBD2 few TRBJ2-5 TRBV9 CASSAGLAEETQYF TGTGCCAGCAGCGCGGGACTAGCGGAAGAGACCCAGTACTTC
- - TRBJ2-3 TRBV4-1 CASSQGSPRGTDTQYF TGCGCCAGCAGCCAAGGGTCCCCCCGGGGGACAGATACGCAGTATTTT
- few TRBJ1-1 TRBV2 CASSEITGRGLNTEAFF TGTGCCAGCAGTGAGATAACAGGGAGGGGATTGAACACTGAAGCTTTCTTT
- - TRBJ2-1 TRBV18 CASAGLSSYNEQFF TGTGCCTCGGCAGGGTTGAGCTCCTACAATGAGCAGTTCTTC
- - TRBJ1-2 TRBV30 CAWSRRLSGGYTF TGTGCCTGGAGTCGACGTCTATCGGGTGGCTACACCTTC
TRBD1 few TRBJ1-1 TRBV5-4 CASRTGQGNTEAFF TGTGCCAGCAGGACGGGACAGGGGAACACTGAAGCTTTCTTT
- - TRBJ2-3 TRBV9 CASSVGLSKTDTQYF TGTGCCAGCAGCGTAGGGCTTAGCAAAACAGATACGCAGTATTTT
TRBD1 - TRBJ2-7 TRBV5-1 CASSLGNTGGAYEQYF TGCGCCAGCAGCTTGGGGAACACAGGGGGCGCCTACGAGCAGTACTTC
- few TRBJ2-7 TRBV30 CAWMRTGRGYEQYF TGTGCCTGGATGAGGACAGGGAGGGGCTACGAGCAGTACTTC
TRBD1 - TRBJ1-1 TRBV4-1 CASSRGTALKAFF TGCGCCAGCAGCCGGGGGACAGCACTGAAAGCTTTCTTT
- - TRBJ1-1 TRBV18 CASSPGNTEAFF TGTGCCAGCTCACCCGGTAACACTGAAGCTTTCTTT
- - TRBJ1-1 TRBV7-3 CASSPQMNTEAFF TGTGCCAGCAGCCCACAGATGAACACTGAAGCTTTCTTT
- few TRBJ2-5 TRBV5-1 CASSLQNREETQYF TGCGCCAGCAGCCTGCAAAACAGGGAGGAGACCCAGTACTTC
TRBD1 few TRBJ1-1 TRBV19 CAISDRGDTEAFF TGTGCCATCTCGGACAGGGGCGACACTGAAGCTTTCTTT
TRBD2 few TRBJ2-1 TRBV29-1 CSVDGLANEQFF TGCAGCGTAGACGGACTAGCCAATGAGCAGTTCTTC